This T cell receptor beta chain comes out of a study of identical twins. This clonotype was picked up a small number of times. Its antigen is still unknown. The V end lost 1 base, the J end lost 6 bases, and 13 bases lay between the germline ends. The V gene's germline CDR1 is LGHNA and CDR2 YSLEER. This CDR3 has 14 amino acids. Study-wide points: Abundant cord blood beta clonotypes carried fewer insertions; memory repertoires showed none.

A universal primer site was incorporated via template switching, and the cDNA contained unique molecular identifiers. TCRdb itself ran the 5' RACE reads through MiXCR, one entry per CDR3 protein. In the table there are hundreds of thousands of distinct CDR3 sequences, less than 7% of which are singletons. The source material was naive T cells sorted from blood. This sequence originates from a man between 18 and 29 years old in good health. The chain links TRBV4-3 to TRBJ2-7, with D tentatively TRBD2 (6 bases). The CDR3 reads CASSQVHGGFEQYF. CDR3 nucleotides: TGCGCCAGCAGCCAAGTTCACGGAGGGTTCGAGCAGTACTTC.